This is a list of T cell receptor beta chains from one sample in a study of cytomegalovirus exposure and HLA in healthy donors. Some clones are missing from TCRdb's copy, which holds only in-frame ones; the method was immunoSEQ multiplex PCR. The table has tens of thousands of clones, about four fifths seen once. Sequencing was done on a sample of PBMCs. These receptors all come from a middle-aged woman in good health and CMV-seronegative. CDR3s include the opening cysteine and the closing phenylalanine or tryptophan. The size field is filled for only some rows; it gives once, few, many or a size class.

J gene | V gene | clone size | CDR3 protein
TRBJ2-5 | TRBV14 | once | CASSQKGQFQETQYF
TRBJ1-5 | TRBV2 | once | CASSVGGGQPQHF
TRBJ1-2 | TRBV12-5 | NA | CASGSGVYGDTF
TRBJ1-1 | TRBV5-4 | NA | CASTPRNSPNTEAFF
TRBJ1-1 | TRBV28 | few | CASEGGFRGGNEAFF
TRBJ1-1 | TRBV19 | NA | CATRDRGNTEAFF
TRBJ2-7 | TRBV28 | medium-sized | CASTQGGNEQYF
TRBJ2-2 | TRBV7-9 | NA | CSSSPRNRHRGDTGELFF
TRBJ1-2 | TRBV4-3 | few | CASSQEPGANYGYTF
TRBJ1-1 | TRBV2 | NA | CASSGGPTLEAFF
TRBJ2-7 | TRBV6-5 | NA | CASSLAGSEYF
TRBJ2-7 | TRBV19 | NA | CASSARTGLYEQYF
TRBJ2-5 | TRBV4-1 | NA | CASSQVGLQETQYF
TRBJ2-1 | TRBV19 | NA | CASSIVGGGGEQFF
TRBJ2-2 | TRBV7-8 | NA | CASSSRTFTGELFF
TRBJ2-6 | TRBV4-3 | NA | CASSQSPSLGTTGANVLTF
TRBJ1-1 | TRBV28 | NA | CASSLSPGATEAFF
TRBJ1-2 | TRBV18 | NA | CASSPFLGRGRDYGYTF
TRBJ2-5 | TRBV18 | NA | CASSSRTGGRETQYF
TRBJ1-4 | TRBV19 | NA | CASSMGQANEKLFF
TRBJ1-4 | TRBV7-9 | NA | CASSLGTGQEKLFF
NA | TRBV28 | NA | CASSLSLAGKNEQYF
TRBJ1-2 | TRBV2 | few | CASSSGTAFGGTF
TRBJ2-7 | TRBV27 | NA | CASSNPGQGFPYEQYF
TRBJ1-1 | TRBV2 | few | CASRVRSTEAFF
TRBJ2-1 | TRBV27 | NA | CASSPGWLAGGEQFF
TRBJ1-5 | TRBV6-5 | NA | CASSLGQGASQPQHF
TRBJ2-2 | TRBV7-3 | NA | CASGRGGNTGELFF
TRBJ1-2 | TRBV2 | NA | CASSSFTGTGINYGYTF
TRBJ1-2 | TRBV5-6 | NA | CASSLETRDYTF
TRBJ1-1 | TRBV6-5 | NA | CASRLAAVDHTEAFF
TRBJ1-2 | TRBV5-5 | NA | CASSTGDYGYTF
TRBJ2-7 | TRBV2 | NA | CASSEREPYSYEQYF
TRBJ1-4 | TRBV9 | NA | CASSVGSRRTDEKLFF
TRBJ1-5 | TRBV6-5 | NA | CASRMTGGNQPQHF
TRBJ1-5 | TRBV12-2 | once | CASRLPRRQGNQPQHF
TRBJ1-2 | TRBV5-4 | NA | CASSLGTGGLYTF
TRBJ1-4 | TRBV13 | NA | CASSRGQPAGATNEKLFF
TRBJ2-1 | TRBV7-7 | NA | CASSFAGEVNEQFF
TRBJ2-1 | TRBV7-2 | NA | CASSLNAGSSYNEQFF
TRBJ2-2 | TRBV18 | medium-sized | CASLRQGNTGELFF
TRBJ2-2 | TRBV6-1 | NA | CASSDHRGTGELFF
TRBJ2-5 | TRBV4-1 | NA | CASSRLLQETQYF
TRBJ1-5 | TRBV6-5 | NA | CASSYSKQPNQPQHF
TRBJ2-7 | TRBV4-2 | NA | CASSQVGTGNSYEQYF
TRBJ1-1 | TRBV21-1 | NA | CASTRQGPRGEAFF
TRBJ1-5 | TRBV7-9 | once | CASSPQGANNQPQHF
TRBJ1-2 | TRBV6-4 | NA | CASSDSTGGGYTF
TRBJ1-5 | TRBV19 | NA | CASMTTGSSNQPQHF
TRBJ1-1 | TRBV4-1 | NA | CASSQGGGMAEAFF
TRBJ1-4 | TRBV9 | NA | CASSLQGATNEKLFF